These T cell receptor beta chains were read from a single sample in a study of T cells of healthy individuals. TCRdb re-derived calls from the 5' RACE reads in MiXCR, one entry per CDR3 protein. The sample records 60,000 to 75,000 distinct CDR3 sequences, 15% to 20% being singletons. These receptors came from a human donor in good health. Each CDR3 is given with its conserved first and last residue. D genes are given only for firm matches. The size of a clone is reported for some rows only, either as once, few or many, or as a class for expanded clones.

D	size	V	J	DNA	CDR3
-	-	TRBV12-3/TRBV12-4	TRBJ2-2	TGTGCCAGCAGAAAGGGTTTTGGGGCCGGGGAGCTGTTTTTT	CASRKGFGAGELFF
TRBD1	many	TRBV29-1	TRBJ2-3	TGCAGCGGGAGAAGCAGGGGGCGACGCACAGATACGCAGTATTTT	CSGRSRGRRTDTQYF
-	many	TRBV28	TRBJ2-7	TGTGCCAGCAGTATATTAACTTCCTACGAGCAGTACTTC	CASSILTSYEQYF
TRBD1	many	TRBV29-1	TRBJ2-7	TGCAGCGCGGTGACAGGGTACGAGCAGTACTTC	CSAVTGYEQYF
TRBD1	few	TRBV2	TRBJ1-5	TGTGCCAGCAGTGGGGGGACAGAGTGGAATCAGCCCCAGCATTTT	CASSGGTEWNQPQHF
TRBD1	many	TRBV7-7	TRBJ2-7	TGTGCCAGCAGCCCAGGACAGGGGGTACAACAGAACGAGCAGTACTTC	CASSPGQGVQQNEQYF
TRBD1	-	TRBV7-3	TRBJ1-2	TGTGCCAGCAGTGATGGACAGGGAGAAAACTATGGCTACACCTTC	CASSDGQGENYGYTF
TRBD1	-	TRBV11-3	TRBJ1-5	TGTGCCAGCAGCTTTTTTCTGGGCCAGGGCAGGGGGCGAAGGACCGAGCCCCAGCATTTT	CASSFFLGQGRGRRTEPQHF
-	-	TRBV12-3/TRBV12-4	TRBJ2-3	TGTGCCAGCAGAAACGGAGGGGTGGGCCTGGATACGCAGTATTTT	CASRNGGVGLDTQYF
-	many	TRBV4-1	TRBJ1-3	TGCGCCAGCAGCCAAGCAGGGGCTGGAAACACCATATATTTT	CASSQAGAGNTIYF
-	few	TRBV3-1	TRBJ1-6	TGTGCCAGCACTGCAGGTAGCAATTCACCCCTCCACTTT	CASTAGSNSPLHF
TRBD2	many	TRBV6-5	TRBJ2-7	TGTGCCAGCAGTGTAGCGGGAGACACCTACGAGCAGTACTTC	CASSVAGDTYEQYF
TRBD1	-	TRBV29-1	TRBJ2-6	TGCAGCGTGGGGGACAGGGGATCTGGGGCCAACGTCCTGACTTTC	CSVGDRGSGANVLTF
-	few	TRBV20-1	TRBJ1-3	TGCAGTGCCGCAAATATAGGGGGAAACACCATATATTTT	CSAANIGGNTIYF
-	few	TRBV28	TRBJ1-3	TGTGCCAGCAGCCTCGCCCACACCATATATTTT	CASSLAHTIYF
TRBD2	-	TRBV20-1	TRBJ2-7	TGCAGTGCTAGAGTACTAGCGGGAGGGCCTTCTCCCCACGAGCAGTACTTC	CSARVLAGGPSPHEQYF
TRBD1	many	TRBV27	TRBJ1-4	TGTGCCAGCAGTTTATACAGGGGAGGGGCAACTAATGAAAAACTGTTTTTT	CASSLYRGGATNEKLFF
TRBD2	-	TRBV5-5	TRBJ2-4	TGTGCCAGCAGCTCACGGACTAGCAAAAACATTCAGTACTTC	CASSSRTSKNIQYF
TRBD2	-	TRBV24-1	TRBJ2-5	TGTGCCACCAGTGATCGACTAGCGGGTGAGACCCAGTACTTC	CATSDRLAGETQYF
TRBD1	many	TRBV6-2/TRBV6-3	TRBJ2-1	TGTGCCAGCAGTTGGGACAGCTCCTACAATGAGCAGTTCTTC	CASSWDSSYNEQFF
-	many	TRBV4-1	TRBJ2-7	TGCGCCAGCAGCCAGGGAGATAACACCCTTCCCTACGAGCAGTACTTC	CASSQGDNTLPYEQYF
-	many	TRBV5-5	TRBJ2-7	TGTGCCAGCAGATTCTCCCAGGGACACTACGAGCAGTACTTC	CASRFSQGHYEQYF